This TCR beta chain is from a study of OX40 agonist ivuxolimab in advanced cancers. With regard to the full study: Ivuxolimab, which targeted the costimulatory receptor OX40 (CD134), was an agonistic, fully human IgG2 monoclonal antibody. Intravenous ivuxolimab was administered to patients every 2 weeks at six dose levels: 0.01, 0.1, 0.3, 1.5, 3 and 10 mg/kg. Among the approximately 54 dose-escalation patients, 19 had hepatocellular carcinoma, 15 or so melanoma, 9 renal cell carcinoma and 9 head and neck cancer. The dose-escalation cohort was almost 85% male with a mean age of approximately 59 years, ranging from roughly 20 to 80. Prior anti-PD-1, anti-PD-L1 or anti-CTLA-4 therapy was permitted, and checkpoint inhibitors had been received by approximately 39% of dose-escalation patients. Three dose-escalation patients achieved partial responses, one with hepatocellular carcinoma and two with cutaneous melanoma. Peripheral TCRbeta sequencing was intended to test whether TCR sequence diversity was altered and clonal T-cell expansion was caused by ivuxolimab. The paper describes the monotherapy dose-escalation part (N of about 50 patients) of the phase I trial of ivuxolimab. Overall study results and their limits: On average, CD8+ T cells showed more expanded clones than CD4+ T cells after ivuxolimab. Which antigens the clonally expanded peripheral T cells were specific for was not determined. Clonal expansion of both CD4+ and CD8+ blood T cells was observed from baseline to week 6 at doses 0.1 to 3.0 mg/kg. Partial responders in the 0.1-3.0 mg/kg groups had among the lowest normalized peripheral clonal expansion, especially among CD8+ T cells. Low levels of normalized T-cell clonal expansion were also seen in some nonresponding patients.

The trial excluded patients who had a history of autoimmune disease or were on systemic immunosuppression. Peripheral blood for TCR sequencing was drawn from every dose cohort at baseline, at cycle 4 day 1 and at cycle 7 day 1. Samples were obtained from an open-label, multicenter, first-in-human phase I dose-escalation trial of ivuxolimab. Adults with locally advanced or metastatic melanoma, renal cell carcinoma, hepatocellular carcinoma or head and neck squamous cell carcinoma were enrolled in the trial. Before TCR sequencing, CD4+ T cells and CD8+ T cells were sorted from peripheral blood as separate populations. In regard to this clone: Its recognized antigen is unknown. Within one base of it there is no much larger clone, and no base qualities were kept.

For sequencing of the TCRbeta CDR3 region, genomic DNA was extracted from the sorted cells. TCRbeta CDR3 regions were sequenced using the immunoSEQ Assay. TCRdb took over this immuneACCESS table, retaining in-frame rearrangements with V and J assigned. Such tables are incomplete; in checked studies, under half of the missing clones stem from an unresolved V gene, and the remainder is unexplained. This sample comprises around 90,000 clones, 80% to 95% of them detected only once. The leading ten clones occupy 1.1% of the sample. This material consisted of CD4+ or CD8+ T cells sorted from blood, taken in a trial of the OX40 agonist ivuxolimab. This receptor was obtained from an adult with an advanced solid tumor such as melanoma, head and neck, liver or kidney cancer.

The sequenced DNA: TGTGCCACCTACCCCCCAGGGGTTGGCTACACCTTC. Its protein reads: CATYPPGVGYTF. Rearrangement joined TRBV28 to TRBJ1-2; a tentative D call is TRBD1 (6 bases match). Deletion took 10 bases off V and 7 bases off J, with a span of 16 bases between the germline ends. The CDR3 covers 12 residues, taking in both the cysteine and the phenylalanine. Of the read, only the CDR3 DNA is kept; its 36 bases are in frame from base 1. According to the germline V gene, CDR1 reads MDHEN and CDR2 reads SYDVKM.